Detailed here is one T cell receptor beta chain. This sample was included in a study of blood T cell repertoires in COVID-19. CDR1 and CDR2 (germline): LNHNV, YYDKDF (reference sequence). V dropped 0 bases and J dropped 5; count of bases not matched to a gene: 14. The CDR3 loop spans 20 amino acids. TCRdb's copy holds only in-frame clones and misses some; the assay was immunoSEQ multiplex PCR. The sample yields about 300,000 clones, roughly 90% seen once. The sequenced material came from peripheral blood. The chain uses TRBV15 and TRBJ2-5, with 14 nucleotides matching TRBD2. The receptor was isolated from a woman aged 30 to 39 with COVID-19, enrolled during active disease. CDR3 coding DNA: TGTGCCACCAGCAGAGATCCTCGGACCTGGACTAGCGGGGGGACCGAGACCCAGTACTTC. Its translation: CATSRDPRTWTSGGTETQYF.